This T cell receptor beta chain was obtained from a study of blood T cell repertoires in COVID-19 (dated by TCRdb to the early 2020s). About the investigation overall: Collaborator samples came from the United States, Italy and Spain and covered acute and convalescent phases of COVID-19. Where available, HLA class I and class II types were obtained from metadata supplied by the sample provider rather than from assay-based typing. The samples were drawn from the first 160 participants of the ongoing ImmuneRACE study and from over a thousand subjects provided by 6 global collaborators. The repertoires were released in a freely available public database intended as a resource for research on the immune response to SARS-CoV-2. Subjects who had been exposed to COVID-19, were actively infected with it, or had recovered from it provided the deeply sampled blood TCRbeta repertoires that made up the dataset. A de-identified subject ID, COVID-19 status, age in years and sex were almost always included in the sample metadata. The prospective study material was composed of cDNA or gDNA derived from T cells, B-cell-depleted T cells, or PBMCs.

The germline V gene gives CDR1 as MDHEN and CDR2 as SYDVKM. Unmatched junction bases come to 7, with V trimmed by 8 bases and J by 9 bases. The CDR3 starts with the cysteine, ends with the phenylalanine, and has 13 residues. The CDR3 DNA has 39 bases and is translated from base 1. TCRbeta CDR3 regions were amplified from genomic DNA using the immunoSEQ Assay, a bias-controlled multiplex PCR. Per the original workflow: The number of nucleated cells in each sample was estimated from the amplification of reference gene primers within the assay. To quantify the absolute abundance of each unique TCRbeta CDR3 rearrangement, sequence reads were collapsed and filtered. For each sample, productive Simpson clonality was calculated as the square root of Simpson's diversity index over productive rearrangements. What TCRdb holds here is the immuneACCESS table cut down to in-frame rearrangements. Part of the clones is not present; checked against another copy, under half of the missing clones reflect an unresolved V gene, and the others are unexplained. V and J calls and clone size are those listed in that table; D and trimming were worked out from the DNA. The sample has hundreds of thousands of clones on record, almost 90% of them singletons. The ten largest account for about 11% of the sample.

One collaborating source in Seattle enrolled patients during active infection and followed them longitudinally through the course of disease. Collaborating institutions collected whole blood in K2EDTA tubes following their own protocols. For TCRbeta analysis, collaborators shipped samples in one of three forms: frozen whole blood, isolated PBMCs, or DNA extracted from either of those sample types. Of note for this clone: The clone's antigen remains unknown. Per-nucleotide qualities are absent, and no much larger clonotype sits a single base away.

The study at large found these results: The amount of clinical and demographic metadata varied by source and participant and was provided uncurated.

The receptor comes from a woman aged 25-40 years with COVID-19, enrolled during active disease. Recombination linked TRBV28 to TRBJ2-1, and TRBD2 aligns with 10 junction nucleotides. Sequencing was carried out using peripheral blood. The DNA reads as follows: TGTGCCAGCGCGCTAGCGGGAGTCGGTGAGCAGTTCTTC. Its coded protein is CASALAGVGEQFF.